These 8 T cell receptor beta chains were sequenced from one sample in a study of identifying expanded T cells in peripheral blood. TCRdb's copy holds only in-frame clones and misses some; the assay was immunoSEQ multiplex PCR. This table has 84,000 or so clones, around 89% appearing once. Sequenced: blood. The receptors shown here come from a person aged 18 to 75 in good health.

V and J are TRBV7-2 and TRBJ2-7; D not resolved. Germline-derived CDR1 and CDR2 are SGHTA and FQGNSA. This CDR3 is built from 15 residues. With 3 bases removed from V and 0 bases from J, the gap between germline ends came to 12 bases. CDR3 in DNA: TGTGCCAGCAGCTTTCCTGGGTTTAGCTCCTACGAGCAGTACTTC. Protein product: CASSFPGFSSYEQYF.

The genes are TRBV7-2 and TRBJ2-3; D remains ambiguous. CDR3 length: 14 residues. Trimming cost V 5 bases and J 0 bases, with 9 bases left between them. Germline assignment: CDR1 SGHTA and CDR2 FQGNSA. Here the CDR3 reads CASSGPASTDTQYF. The CDR3 DNA reads as TGTGCCAGCAGCGGCCCCGCCAGCACAGATACGCAGTATTTT.

This clone was recorded a few times. The chain uses TRBV7-9 and TRBJ1-2; no firm D call. V gave up 5 bases and J gave up 7 bases, with 17 bases separating them. The CDR3 totals 14 residues. Germline CDR1 is SEHNR and CDR2 is FQNEAQ (reference sequence). In DNA, the CDR3 is TGTGCCAGCAGCGCCGGAGACTTCTACGGTGGCTACACCTTC. It yields the protein CASSAGDFYGGYTF.

The chain uses TRBV19 and TRBJ1-6; TRBD1 agrees at 7 bases. Germline-derived CDR1 and CDR2 are LNHDA and SQIVND (reference sequence). With 4 bases clipped from V and 15 bases from J, the junction kept 9 bases outside the gene matches. The CDR3 loop spans 13 amino acids. This CDR3 is CASSTPRQGVLHF. The CDR3 region has the DNA TGTGCCAGTAGTACACCCCGACAGGGCGTCCTCCACTTT. The whole variable domain, remainder taken from reference TRBV19 and TRBJ1-6, is DGGITQSPKYLFRKEGQNVTLSCEQNLNHDAMYWYRQDPGQGLRLIYYSQIVNDFQKGDIAEGYSVSREKKESFPLTVTSAQKNPTAFYLCASSTPRQGVLHFGNGTRLTVT.

The DNA for the CDR3 is TGCGCCAGCAGCCCCAGCGGACTAGCGGGGAACTCAAACACCGGGGAGCTGTTTTTT. Encoded protein: CASSPSGLAGNSNTGELFF. The chain employs TRBV4-1 and TRBJ2-2; 12 nucleotides line up with TRBD2. Germline CDR1 and CDR2: MGHRA and YSYEKL. The CDR3 runs 19 residues. V lost 4 bases and J lost 2; bases outside the gene matches: 11.

This chain uses TRBV9 with TRBJ1-6, with a possible D match to TRBD1 (5 bases). V was shortened by 0 bases and J by 8 bases, with 15 bases between the two germline ends. The CDR3 covers 16 residues. CDR1 is SGDLS, CDR2 YYNGEE, per germline. This CDR3 is CASSVVGADWDSPLHF. The CDR3 bases are TGTGCCAGCAGCGTAGTCGGGGCTGATTGGGATTCACCCCTCCACTTT.

V is TRBV7-2 and J is TRBJ1-3, with D perhaps TRBD1 (5 bases). The CDR3 loop spans 15 amino acids. The V end was cut by 1 base, the J end by 2 bases, with 9 bases between. Germline CDR1 SGHTA, CDR2 FQGNSA. CDR3 sequence (DNA): TGTGCCAGCAGCTTAGGTGGGGGAGCTGGAAACACCATATATTTT. It codes for CASSLGGGAGNTIYF.

The chain links TRBV19 to TRBJ1-1; D gene unclear. The germline CDR1 and CDR2 sequences are LNHDA and SQIVND (reference sequence). The germline V and J ends were trimmed by 3 bases and 1 base, with 12 bases remaining between them. CDR3 length: 15 amino acids. The CDR3 DNA follows: TGTGCCAGTAGTATCCCAAGCCGGGCGAACACTGAAGCTTTCTTT. This translates into CASSIPSRANTEAFF.